This T cell receptor beta chain emerged from a study of technical replicates of blood from a handful of donors. TCRdb's table, derived via immunoSEQ multiplex PCR, lists solely in-frame clones and lacks some. The repertoire has tens of thousands of clones, about 96% of them found once; the top ten carry 0.2% to 0.3%. Between the trimmed V and J ends, which lost 0 bases and 4 bases, there was a span of 7 bases. This CDR3 comprises 13 residues. The germline V gene has CDR1 SGHDT and CDR2 YYEEEE. The receptor's source is a human donor in good health. The chain joins TRBV5-6 to TRBJ1-2; no definite D call. The sequenced material came from T cells isolated from PBMCs. CDR3 loop: CASSLGAGYGYTF. The CDR3 DNA sequence: TGTGCCAGCAGCTTGGGGGCAGGCTATGGCTACACCTTC.